The T cell receptor beta chain described here comes from a study of CD8+ T cells in alopecia areata (dated by TCRdb to the late 2010s). For the wider study: The treated patients, all with moderate-to-severe alopecia areata, were enrolled in an open-label pilot trial of oral tofacitinib given at 5 to 10 mg twice daily. Tofacitinib was administered for 6 to 18 months, and 6 months of follow-up off drug were then conducted to assess delayed response and recurrence. Disease severity in treated patients was measured with the SALT score, which quantifies the percentage of affected scalp surface area. In both human patients and the C3H/HeJ mouse model, the study applied high-throughput TCRbeta sequencing to look at T cell clonal expansion in alopecia areata. In humans, TCRbeta sequencing was performed on scalp tissue and on sorted CD4+ and CD8+ peripheral blood T cells from healthy controls and from patients with patchy or totalis/universalis alopecia areata. Biopsies were taken from tofacitinib-treated patients at baseline and again at 4 and 24 weeks into treatment, and several of those patients also had a later scalp biopsy. Scalp clonality was compared across normal scalp (n=4), patchy alopecia areata scalp (n=8), and alopecia totalis/universalis scalp (n=8). RNA came from the PAXgene miRNA kit for fixed scalp, the miRNeasy kit for PBMCs, and the RNeasy kit for mouse skin. TCRbeta CDR3 regions were amplified by immunoSEQ multiplex PCR using 35 Vbeta forward and 13 Jbeta reverse primers.

Findings and caveats that apply to the study as a whole: Scalp TCR repertoire analysis is complicated because resident alphabeta T cells in normal human skin are also sequenced, whereas mouse skin is dominated by gammadelta T cells. With tofacitinib, both scalp clonality and the number of expanded CD8+ clones among the top 100 scalp clones went down significantly. Compared with normal scalp, lesional scalp, particularly in alopecia totalis/universalis, had higher clonality and more expanded CD8+ clones, which suggests antigenic drive. Shared TCR sequences between patients were less evident than in mice, which may be partly attributable to HLA diversity in the patient population. Many expanded lesional clones were found to persist in scalp and blood during tofacitinib treatment, and relapse after treatment cessation may be partly explained by this persistence. Because the treated cohort was small and included a single nonresponder, larger studies are needed to assess links between baseline CD8+ expansion and response.

For this clone: The clone's antigen remains unknown. The input lacks base qualities; no much larger clone sits a single base away.

The germline V gene provides CDR1 MNHNS and CDR2 SASEGT. The CDR3 covers 15 residues, taking in both the cysteine and the phenylalanine. Just CDR3 DNA is preserved here, 45 bases in frame from base 1. At the junction V is shortened by 4 bases and J by 2 bases; bases outside the gene matches: 6. The library came from the immunoSEQ multiplex PCR assay. RNA was extracted from all samples and reverse transcribed into cDNA, which served as template for TCR sequencing. First-strand cDNA was synthesized with SuperScript III using a 2:1 mix of oligo-dT and random hexamers. A synthetic immune receptor repertoire was used to measure amplification bias, and any remaining bias was corrected computationally. The authors' pipeline ran thus. After raw reads were preprocessed to remove errors, the CDR3 was defined following IMGT conventions as running from the conserved cysteine to phenylalanine. Clonality was computed as 1 minus the Shannon entropy, with the entropy normalized by log2 of the number of productive unique TCRs. Whether each scalp clone was CD4 or CD8 was inferred by checking scalp TCRbeta sequences against the CD4 and CD8 repertoires from sorted blood. TCRdb limited this immuneACCESS table to in-frame rearrangements with V and J called. A share of clones is missing; checked studies link under half to unresolved V genes, and the rest is unexplained. For V, J and clone size, that table is used; D and trimming come from the DNA. In all, the sample holds fewer than 15,000 clones, and about 70% of those were seen once. The ten largest clonotypes hold 7% to 8% of the sample.

The time point label here, explained by the study, means: around 4 weeks on oral tofacitinib. The treatment or condition tag for this specimen amounts to: oral pan-JAK inhibitor, 5-10 mg twice daily. From alopecia areata patients, peripheral blood was collected along with lesional scalp punch biopsies. Human scalp biopsies were fixed immediately in PAXgene tissue containers. Rearrangement joined TRBV6-1 to TRBJ2-7, with 9 bases matching TRBD1. The material was skin, obtained at week 4, from a patient treated with tofacitinib. The TCR sequence derives from a human donor with alopecia areata. CDR3 sequence: CASSATGQGAYEQYF. The DNA sequence follows: TGTGCCAGCAGTGCGACGGGACAGGGCGCCTACGAGCAGTACTTC.